The 14 T cell receptor beta chains below were found in one sample sequenced in a study of cytomegalovirus exposure and HLA in healthy donors. The primer mix had 60 Vbeta and 13 Jbeta primers. Using immunoSEQ multiplex PCR, the repertoire was profiled, and TCRdb retains in-frame clones only, with some absent. The repertoire consists of approximately 140,000 clones, with 82% occurring once and the leading ten covering roughly 3.2%. The sequencing input was PBMCs. All receptors derive from a man younger than 35 in good health and CMV-seropositive.

This clone was detected a few times. The rearrangement uses TRBV28 and TRBJ2-7; the D is unclear. With 6 bases removed from V and 1 base from J, the gap between germline ends came to 7 bases. CDR3 size: 12 residues. Per the germline V gene, CDR1 is MDHEN and CDR2 is SYDVKM. CDR3 loop: CASSNRSYEQYF. The CDR3 DNA follows: TGTGCCAGCAGCAACAGATCCTACGAGCAGTACTTC.

The sample holds one count of this clone. The rearrangement links TRBV6-1 to TRBJ1-5; 7 bases line up with TRBD1. The V gene's germline CDR1 is MNHNS and CDR2 SASEGT. The ends lost 4 bases at V and 6 bases at J; junction bases unmatched: 6. The CDR3 spans 14 residues. DNA for the CDR3: TGTGCCAGCAGTGTGCGAACAGGGGCTCAGCCCCAGCATTTT. This gives the protein CASSVRTGAQPQHF.

The rearrangement joins TRBV29-1 to TRBJ1-1, with TRBD1 matching 11 bases. The germline gives CDR1 SQVTM, CDR2 ANQGSEA. The CDR3 consists of 14 residues. V trimming: 4 bases; J trimming: 5 bases; junction bases outside the gene matches: 6. The CDR3 region is CSVGTGGVWTEAFF. The CDR3 region has the DNA TGCAGCGTTGGGACAGGGGGCGTTTGGACTGAAGCTTTCTTT.

The chain joins TRBV13 to TRBJ2-2; D unclear. Trimming removed 2 bases at V and 5 bases at J, with 9 bases between. The CDR3 runs to 14 residues. The germline V gene encodes CDR1 PRHDT and CDR2 FYEKMQ (reference sequence). The CDR3 DNA reads TGTGCCAGCAGCTTATTTGGAGAAACCGGGGAGCTGTTTTTT. Its protein product is CASSLFGETGELFF.

The rearrangement uses TRBV18 and TRBJ1-2; 10 positions match TRBD1. Germline CDR1 is KGHSH and CDR2 is LQKENI. Trimming took 4 bases from V and 2 from J; bases not matched to a gene: 4. The CDR3 runs 15 residues. CDR3 coding DNA: TGTGCCAGCTCACTTGACAGGGGGCAGAACTATGGCTACACCTTC. Translated, it gives CASSLDRGQNYGYTF.

V and J are TRBV4-1 and TRBJ2-2; weak D call: TRBD1 (6 bases). V lost 0 bases to trimming and J lost 0 bases, with 11 bases between them. The germline CDR1 and CDR2 sequences are MGHRA and YSYEKL. The CDR3 consists of 17 residues. The CDR3 DNA reads TGCGCCAGCAGCCAAGAGAGGGGGACGACGAACACCGGGGAGCTGTTTTTT. Protein: CASSQERGTTNTGELFF.

The chain couples TRBV6-5 to TRBJ1-1; D may be TRBD1 (5 bases). CDR3 length: 14 residues. V was pared by 2 bases and J by 0 bases, with 7 bases between. Germline-derived CDR1 and CDR2 are MNHEY and SVGAGI. The CDR3 sequence is CASSYGGVNTEAFF. The CDR3 region has the DNA TGTGCCAGCAGTTACGGGGGGGTGAACACTGAAGCTTTCTTT.

The rearrangement joins TRBV7-9 to TRBJ2-1; TRBD2 aligns across 7 bases. Germline V gives CDR1 SEHNR, CDR2 FQNEAQ (reference sequence). The CDR3 contains 15 residues. Trimming at V came to 4 bases and at J to 8 bases, leaving 11 bases not matched to a gene. CDR3 in DNA: TGTGCCAGCAGCTCTGGACTCGGGGGGTTCCATGAGCAGTTCTTC. Its protein product is CASSSGLGGFHEQFF.

This chain joins TRBV5-1 and TRBJ2-1, with 7 nucleotides matching TRBD2. The germline gives CDR1 SGHRS, CDR2 YFSETQ. V dropped 0 bases and J dropped 4; count of bases not matched to a gene: 4. This CDR3 contains 15 residues. CDR3: CASSLGGSGYNEQFF. In nucleotides, the CDR3 is TGCGCCAGCAGCTTGGGCGGGAGTGGGTACAATGAGCAGTTCTTC.

This chain joins TRBV28 and TRBJ1-1, with a possible D match to TRBD1 (6 bases). There are 15 residues in the CDR3. V was cut by 5 bases and J by 4 bases, with 17 bases left in between. Germline loops: CDR1 MDHEN, CDR2 SYDVKM. In nucleotides, the CDR3 is TGTGCCAGCAGTCGAGGGGGTGCCGGTGGCACTGAAGCTTTCTTT. This gives the protein CASSRGGAGGTEAFF.

This clone was observed a single time. This chain joins TRBV27 and TRBJ2-1, with 8 bases matching TRBD2. V gave up 5 bases and J gave up 6 bases; unmatched junction bases: 12. CDR3 size: 16 residues. The germline V gene encodes CDR1 MNHEY and CDR2 SMNVEV (reference sequence). The CDR3 protein is CASSPQTRTSFNEQFF. The CDR3 bases are TGTGCCAGCAGTCCTCAGACCCGGACTAGCTTCAATGAGCAGTTCTTC.

This clone was counted a single time. The gene calls are TRBV10-2 and TRBJ1-1; tentative D call: TRBD1 (5 bases). The V gene's germline CDR1 is WSHSY and CDR2 SAAADI. Trimming took 8 bases from V and 2 from J, leaving 15 bases between them. This CDR3 contains 14 residues. The CDR3 DNA reads as TGCGCCAGCTACCCCCAGGGTACAAACACTGAAGCTTTCTTT. It translates to CASYPQGTNTEAFF.

V is TRBV14 and J is TRBJ1-2; possible D gene TRBD1, 5 bases. The CDR3 loop spans 13 amino acids. The germline V and J ends were trimmed by 0 bases and 8 bases, with 10 bases remaining between them. From germline, CDR1 is SGHDN and CDR2 FVKESK. CDR3 residues: CASSQDGGRGYTF. CDR3 in DNA: TGTGCCAGCAGCCAAGATGGGGGGAGAGGCTACACCTTC.

The chain links TRBV28 to TRBJ1-1; D possibly corresponds to TRBD1 (5 bases). The germline V gene encodes CDR1 MDHEN and CDR2 SYDVKM. V lost 3 bases, J lost 7 bases, and 12 bases lay in between. This CDR3 comprises 13 residues. CDR3 nucleotides: TGTGCCAGCAGTTTTAGAGGAAGGGGTGAAGCTTTCTTT. Protein sequence: CASSFRGRGEAFF.